The 29 T cell receptor beta chains reported below all come from one sample, sequenced in a study of cytomegalovirus exposure and HLA in healthy donors. Primers included in the PCR were 60 Vbeta and 13 Jbeta primers. Sequencing was performed with immunoSEQ multiplex PCR; in TCRdb, only in-frame clones are kept and a portion is missing. The sample has under 200,000 clones; approximately 86% are singletons. Source material: PBMCs. These receptors all stem from a woman aged 25 to 45 in good health and CMV-seronegative.

The V call is TRBV15, the J call TRBJ1-1; D may be TRBD1 (6 bases). Looked up from germline, CDR1 is LNHNV and CDR2 is YYDKDF (reference sequence). Trimming removed 5 bases from V and 4 bases from J, with 17 bases in between. The CDR3 is made up of 15 amino acids. The CDR3 DNA sequence: TGTGCCACCAGCGGCTATGGGGGCCCGCGCACTGAAGCTTTCTTT. Its translation: CATSGYGGPRTEAFF.

The chain couples TRBV5-6 to TRBJ2-7; 7 bases align to TRBD1. CDR1 and CDR2 from the germline V gene are SGHDT and YYEEEE. The CDR3 has 14 residues. The junction had 4 bases not matched to a gene; V was cut back by 2 bases and J by 2 bases. CDR3 amino acids: CASSFRDSTYEQYF. The CDR3, as DNA: TGTGCCAGCAGCTTTCGGGACAGCACCTACGAGCAGTACTTC. Full variable domain (outside the CDR3, taken from reference TRBV5-6 and TRBJ2-7): DAGVTQSPTHLIKTRGQQVTLRCSPKSGHDTVSWYQQALGQGPQFIFQYYEEEERQRGNFPDRFSGHQFPNYSSELNVNALLLGDSALYLCASSFRDSTYEQYFGPGTRLTVT.

V gene TRBV30 combines with J gene TRBJ2-7, with D possibly matching TRBD1 (6 bases). Deletions cut 0 bases from V and 0 bases from J, with 12 bases between. Germline values: CDR1 GTSNPN, CDR2 SVGIG (reference sequence). The CDR3 has 15 amino acids. The CDR3 region is CAWSVVTGSSYEQYF. The CDR3 DNA sequence: TGTGCCTGGAGTGTAGTAACAGGGAGCTCCTACGAGCAGTACTTC.

The chain joins TRBV5-1 to TRBJ2-3; 9 bases agree with TRBD2. Germline V gene lookup returns CDR1 SGHRS and CDR2 YFSETQ. The CDR3 extends over 16 amino acids. V lost 4 bases, J lost 2 bases, and 8 bases stayed unmatched. The CDR3 here is CASSKMTSGPTDTQYF. DNA of the CDR3: TGCGCCAGCAGCAAGATGACTAGCGGCCCCACAGATACGCAGTATTTT. Together with reference TRBV5-1 and TRBJ2-3, the CDR3 gives the full variable domain: KAGVTQTPRYLIKTRGQQVTLSCSPISGHRSVSWYQQTPGQGLQFLFEYFSETQRNKGNFPGRFSGRQFSNSRSEMNVSTLELGDSALYLCASSKMTSGPTDTQYFGPGTRLTVL.

The chain uses TRBV4-2 and TRBJ2-7, with 7 nucleotides matching TRBD1. With 0 bases clipped from V and 5 bases from J, the junction kept 7 bases outside the gene matches. The CDR3 is 15 amino acids. From germline, CDR1 is LGHNA and CDR2 YNFKEQ. The CDR3 reads CASSQEWGQTDEQYF. DNA for the CDR3: TGTGCCAGCAGCCAAGAATGGGGACAGACGGACGAGCAGTACTTC.

The J gene is TRBJ2-5, the V gene TRBV4-2; D possibly corresponds to TRBD1 (6 bases). Trimming took off 8 bases at V and 3 bases at J, with 10 bases between the two ends. Per the germline V gene, CDR1 is LGHNA and CDR2 is YNFKEQ. The CDR3 is 12 amino acids. The chain's CDR3 is CASSGDEETQYF. CDR3 in DNA: TGTGCCAGCTCAGGGGACGAAGAGACCCAGTACTTC.

This chain uses TRBV7-9 with TRBJ1-5; D gene unclear. Germline assignment: CDR1 SEHNR and CDR2 FQNEAQ (reference sequence). The CDR3 runs to 15 residues. V shed 3 bases and J shed 1 base, with 10 bases lying between them. The CDR3 here is CASSFGEVSNQPQHF. The CDR3 DNA reads as TGTGCCAGCAGCTTTGGGGAGGTCAGCAATCAGCCCCAGCATTTT. Together with reference TRBV7-9 and TRBJ1-5, the CDR3 gives the full variable domain: DTGVSQNPRHKITKRGQNVTFRCDPISEHNRLYWYRQTLGQGPEFLTYFQNEAQLEKSRLLSDRFSAERPKGSFSTLEIQRTEQGDSAMYLCASSFGEVSNQPQHFGDGTRLSIL.

The V and J genes are TRBV7-9 and TRBJ2-3; 9 bases map to TRBD2. This CDR3 comprises 14 residues. The V gene's germline CDR1 is SEHNR and CDR2 FQNEAQ (reference sequence). V lost 1 base and J lost 5; bases outside the gene matches: 1. The CDR3 region has the DNA TGTGCCAGCAGCTTAGGACTAGCGGAAGATACGCAGTATTTT. Protein: CASSLGLAEDTQYF.

CDR3 in DNA: TGTGCCAGCAGCAAAAGACAGGCAGATACGCAGTATTTT. Translated: CASSKRQADTQYF. J is TRBJ2-3 and V is TRBV21-1; the D call TRBD1 from the table was never checked on the DNA. TRBV21-1 is assigned pseudogene status. The CDR3 covers 13 residues.

This clone has only a few counts. The J gene is TRBJ2-5, the V gene TRBV30; 15 bases align to TRBD2. This CDR3 spans 17 amino acids. The germline V gene has CDR1 GTSNPN and CDR2 SVGIG (reference sequence). The junction had 6 bases not matched to a gene; V was cut back by 1 base and J by 3 bases. Written as DNA, the CDR3 is TGTGCCTGGAGTGGAGGACTAGCGGGGGGGAGTAAAGAGACCCAGTACTTC. This translates into CAWSGGLAGGSKETQYF.

The chain employs TRBV5-1 and TRBJ1-1, with D tentatively TRBD1 (5 bases). CDR1 and CDR2 from the germline V gene are SGHRS and YFSETQ. This CDR3 contains 15 residues. V was shortened by 4 bases and J by 7 bases, with 20 bases between the two germline ends. Here the CDR3 DNA reads TGCGCCAGCAGCCCCAGGGCTTCGGGGGGGATTGAAGCTTTCTTT. Translating gives CASSPRASGGIEAFF. Filled out from reference TRBV5-1 and TRBJ1-1, the complete variable domain reads KAGVTQTPRYLIKTRGQQVTLSCSPISGHRSVSWYQQTPGQGLQFLFEYFSETQRNKGNFPGRFSGRQFSNSRSEMNVSTLELGDSALYLCASSPRASGGIEAFFGQGTRLTVV.

This clone was recorded only once. The CDR3 DNA is TGTGCCAGCAGTGAAGCGGTAGTCTACGGGGAGCTGTTTTTT. This encodes CASSEAVVYGELFF. The chain carries TRBV2 and TRBJ2-2; no reliable D call. CDR1 and CDR2 (germline): SNHLY, FYNNEI. The CDR3 loop spans 14 amino acids. V lost 0 bases and J lost 7, with 9 bases in between. The complete variable domain, with remaining parts taken from reference TRBV2 and TRBJ2-2, reads EPEVTQTPSHQVTQMGQEVILRCVPISNHLYFYWYRQILGQKVEFLVSFYNNEISEKSEIFDDQFSVERPDGSNFTLKIRSTKLEDSAMYFCASSEAVVYGELFFGEGSRLTVL.

This rearrangement joins TRBV19 to TRBJ2-2, with 10 bases aligning to TRBD2. The germline V gene encodes CDR1 LNHDA and CDR2 SQIVND (reference sequence). V trimming: 5 bases; J trimming: 5 bases; junction bases outside the gene matches: 11. The CDR3 is 17 residues long. Here the CDR3 reads CASSLGLADFNTGELFF. The CDR3 nucleotides are TGTGCCAGTAGTCTTGGACTAGCGGACTTCAATACCGGGGAGCTGTTTTTT.

V is TRBV29-1 and J is TRBJ2-3; 8 nucleotides match TRBD2. With V trimmed by 5 bases and J by 1 base, 8 bases remained unmatched. CDR1 is SQVTM and CDR2 is ANQGSEA in the germline V gene. The CDR3 consists of 15 residues. The CDR3 nucleotides are TGCAGCGTTATAGGAAGCGGGAGCGGCACAGATACGCAGTATTTT. Its protein is CSVIGSGSGTDTQYF.

The rearrangement joins TRBV6-1 to TRBJ2-7; TRBD1 matches at 8 bases. Germline CDR1 MNHNS, CDR2 SASEGT. J gave up 1 base and V 1 base, and 12 bases lay outside the gene matches. This CDR3 is built from 18 residues. CDR3 bases: TGTGCCAGCAGTGAAGTTGGGACAGGAACTATAGGGTCCTACGAGCAGTACTTC. Its protein is CASSEVGTGTIGSYEQYF.

The chain is built from TRBV7-6 and TRBJ2-5; D might be TRBD2 (5 bases). The CDR3 loop spans 15 amino acids. The V gene's germline CDR1 is SGHVS and CDR2 FNYEAQ. V shed 1 base and J shed 5 bases, with 14 bases lying between them. This chain's CDR3 is CASSLVASLGETQYF. The CDR3 DNA follows: TGTGCCAGCAGCTTAGTTGCTAGCTTAGGGGAGACCCAGTACTTC.

The chain couples TRBV11-2 to TRBJ2-7; maybe TRBD2 (5 bases). Germline V CDR1 and CDR2: SGHAT, FQNNGV. V lost 5 bases and J 1 base, leaving 12 bases between the germline ends. This CDR3 is built from 14 residues. CDR3 DNA sequence: TGTGCCAGCAGCCGAGGGTGGCAGTCCTACGAGCAGTACTTC. Amino acid sequence: CASSRGWQSYEQYF.

This chain joins TRBV27 and TRBJ2-1; D call uncertain. In germline, CDR1 is MNHEY, CDR2 SMNVEV (reference sequence). The CDR3 spans 13 residues. Deletions cut 3 bases from V and 9 bases from J, with 12 bases between. In DNA form, the CDR3 reads TGTGCCAGCAGTTTGGTCCATTCCAGTGAGCAGTTCTTC. Protein sequence: CASSLVHSSEQFF.

This chain joins TRBV6-1 and TRBJ1-2; D is unclear. The CDR3 has 11 amino acids. V was clipped by 8 bases and J by 8 bases, with 12 bases between them. The germline CDR1 and CDR2 sequences are MNHNS and SASEGT. CDR3 loop: CASLKGRGYTF. The CDR3, as DNA: TGTGCCAGCCTGAAAGGGAGGGGCTACACCTTC.

This clone has just a few counts. The rearrangement links TRBV28 to TRBJ1-1; TRBD1 is a possible D gene (5 bases). CDR1 is MDHEN and CDR2 is SYDVKM in the germline V gene. The CDR3 consists of 13 residues. V lost 5 bases, J lost 2 bases, and 9 bases lay in between. In DNA, the CDR3 is TGTGCCAGCAGTGGCAGGGCCAACACTGAAGCTTTCTTT. Protein product: CASSGRANTEAFF.

The gene calls are TRBV9 and TRBJ2-5; a weak D match, TRBD1 (6 bases). The germline V gene encodes CDR1 SGDLS and CDR2 YYNGEE. Deletions cut 2 bases from V and 3 bases from J, with 14 bases between. The CDR3 contains 15 residues. CDR3 coding DNA: TGTGCCAGCAGCGTGCTAGGGACAAGTGAAGAGACCCAGTACTTC. Protein product: CASSVLGTSEETQYF.

Points on this clone: A read error may produce the germline difference seen at one junction end. This chain links TRBV18 with TRBJ2-7; perhaps TRBD2 as D (7 bases). The CDR3 is 14 amino acids. CDR1 and CDR2 from the germline V gene are KGHSH and LQKENI. CDR3 DNA: TGTGCTAGCTCAAGCGGGACACTTAACTACGAGCAGTACTTC. It encodes CASSSGTLNYEQYF. The full variable domain, with the rest looked up from reference TRBV18 and TRBJ2-7, is NAGVMQNPRHLVRRRGQEARLRCSPMKGHSHVYWYRQLPEEGLKFMVYLQKENIIDESGMPKERFSAEFPKEGPSILRIQQVVRGDSAAYFCASSSGTLNYEQYFGPGTRLTVT.

This clone showed up just a few times. The CDR3 spells CASSSGRGETQYF. The CDR3 nucleotides are TGTGCCAGCAGCTCCGGACGGGGAGAGACCCAGTACTTC. The chain links TRBV7-9 to TRBJ2-5; TRBD2 might be the D (5 bases). Trimming removed 4 bases at V and 4 bases at J, with 10 bases between. Germline CDR1 and CDR2: SEHNR and FQNEAQ (reference sequence). The CDR3 extends over 13 amino acids. The full variable domain, rest sourced from reference TRBV7-9 and TRBJ2-5, is DTGVSQNPRHKITKRGQNVTFRCDPISEHNRLYWYRQTLGQGPEFLTYFQNEAQLEKSRLLSDRFSAERPKGSFSTLEIQRTEQGDSAMYLCASSSGRGETQYFGPGTRLLVL.

J is TRBJ2-1 and V is TRBV30; 9 nucleotides match TRBD1. V shed 5 bases, J shed 10 bases, and the junction held 6 bases outside the gene matches. CDR1 GTSNPN and CDR2 SVGIG come from the germline V gene (reference sequence). The CDR3 sequence is 12 residues long. The CDR3 DNA reads TGTGCCTGGCGGGACAGGGCGCGAGAGCAGTTCTTC. Its translation: CAWRDRAREQFF.

The chain couples TRBV6-1 to TRBJ2-1; 12 bases are a match to TRBD2. This CDR3 has 17 residues. Germline assignment: CDR1 MNHNS and CDR2 SASEGT. V dropped 2 bases and J dropped 9; count of bases not matched to a gene: 11. In nucleotides, the CDR3 is TGTGCCAGCAGTGAATGGCAGGGACTAGCGGGTTGGCTTGAGCAGTTCTTC. Protein: CASSEWQGLAGWLEQFF.

The chain recombines TRBV5-6 with TRBJ2-5; TRBD1 matches 9 bases. V shed 0 bases and J 5 bases; nucleotides not matched to a gene: 11. CDR3 length: 17 amino acids. The germline V gene encodes CDR1 SGHDT and CDR2 YYEEEE. DNA of the CDR3: TGTGCCAGCAGCTTGGTAGGGACAGGGAGGTCGTGGGAGACCCAGTACTTC. Translation gives CASSLVGTGRSWETQYF.

The chain carries TRBV27 and TRBJ2-5, with TRBD2 matching 16 bases. Germline-derived CDR1 and CDR2 are MNHEY and SMNVEV (reference sequence). The CDR3 is 19 amino acids. J lost 4 bases, V lost 0 bases, and 8 bases had no gene match. CDR3 in amino acids: CASSLSYGTSGGAGETQYF. The CDR3, as DNA: TGTGCCAGCAGTTTATCGTACGGGACTAGCGGGGGGGCAGGAGAGACCCAGTACTTC.

CDR3 protein: CSGGLAGGGTGELFF. CDR3 nucleotides: TGCAGCGGGGGACTAGCGGGAGGAGGGACCGGGGAGCTGTTTTTT. The chain combines TRBV29-1 with TRBJ2-2; TRBD2 aligns across 15 bases. The V gene end was trimmed by 7 bases and the J gene end by 5 bases; junction bases not matched to a gene: 5. The germline V gene has CDR1 SQVTM and CDR2 ANQGSEA. This CDR3 is 15 amino acids long.

The chain is built from TRBV2 and TRBJ2-2; D possibly corresponds to TRBD2 (5 bases). Germline V gene sequence: CDR1 SNHLY, CDR2 FYNNEI. This CDR3 comprises 12 residues. Trimming cost V 8 bases and J 4 bases, with 8 bases left between them. The CDR3: CASRGSTGELFF. CDR3 coding DNA: TGTGCCAGCCGGGGTAGCACCGGGGAGCTGTTTTTT.